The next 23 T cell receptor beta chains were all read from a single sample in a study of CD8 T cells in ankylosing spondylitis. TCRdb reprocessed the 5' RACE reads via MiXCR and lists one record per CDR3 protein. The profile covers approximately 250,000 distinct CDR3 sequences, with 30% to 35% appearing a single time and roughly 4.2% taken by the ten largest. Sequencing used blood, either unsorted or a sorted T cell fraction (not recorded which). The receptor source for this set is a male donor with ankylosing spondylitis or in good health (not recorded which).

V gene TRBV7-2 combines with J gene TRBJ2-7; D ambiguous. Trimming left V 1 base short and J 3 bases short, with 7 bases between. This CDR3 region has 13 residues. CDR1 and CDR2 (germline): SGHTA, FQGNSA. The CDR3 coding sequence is TGTGCCAGCAGCTTAGTAGACATCTACGAGCAGTACTTC. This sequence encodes CASSLVDIYEQYF.

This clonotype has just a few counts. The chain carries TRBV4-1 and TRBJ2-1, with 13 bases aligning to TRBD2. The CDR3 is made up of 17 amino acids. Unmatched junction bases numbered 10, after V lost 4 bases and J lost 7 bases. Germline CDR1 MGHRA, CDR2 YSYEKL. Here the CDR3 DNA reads TGCGCCAGCAGCCCCGGCGAACTAGCGGGGGGGCGAAATGAGCAGTTCTTC. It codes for CASSPGELAGGRNEQFF.

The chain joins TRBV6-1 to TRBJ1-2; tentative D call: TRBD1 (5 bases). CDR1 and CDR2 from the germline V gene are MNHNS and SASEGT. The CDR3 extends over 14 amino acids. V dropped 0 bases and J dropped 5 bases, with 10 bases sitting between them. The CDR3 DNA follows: TGTGCCAGCAGTGAAGCGCTGGGACCGTATGGCTACACCTTC. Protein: CASSEALGPYGYTF.

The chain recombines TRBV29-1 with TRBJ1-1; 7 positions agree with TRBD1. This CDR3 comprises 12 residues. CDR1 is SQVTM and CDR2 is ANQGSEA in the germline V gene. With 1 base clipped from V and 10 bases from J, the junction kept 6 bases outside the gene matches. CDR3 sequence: CSVEGSRGGAFF. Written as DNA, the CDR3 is TGCAGCGTTGAAGGTAGCAGGGGGGGAGCTTTCTTT.

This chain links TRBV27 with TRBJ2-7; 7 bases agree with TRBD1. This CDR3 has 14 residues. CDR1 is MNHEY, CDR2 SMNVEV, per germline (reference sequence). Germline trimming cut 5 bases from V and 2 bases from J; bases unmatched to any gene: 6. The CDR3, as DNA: TGTGCCAGCAGTCAGGGACAGAACCCCTACGAGCAGTACTTC. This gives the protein CASSQGQNPYEQYF.

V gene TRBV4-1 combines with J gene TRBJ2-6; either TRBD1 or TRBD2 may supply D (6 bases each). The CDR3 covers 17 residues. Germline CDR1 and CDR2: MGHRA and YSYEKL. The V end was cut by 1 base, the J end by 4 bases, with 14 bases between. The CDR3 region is CASSQGRGKSGANVLTF. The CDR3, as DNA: TGCGCCAGCAGCCAAGGGAGGGGGAAATCCGGGGCCAACGTCCTGACTTTC.

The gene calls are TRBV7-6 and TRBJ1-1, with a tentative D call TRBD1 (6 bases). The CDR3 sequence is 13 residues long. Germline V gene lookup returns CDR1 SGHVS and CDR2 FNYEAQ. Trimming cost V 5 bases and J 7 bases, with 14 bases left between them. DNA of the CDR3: TGTGCCAGCAGCCAAGGGGGGGGTGGTGAAGCTTTCTTT. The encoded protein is CASSQGGGGEAFF.

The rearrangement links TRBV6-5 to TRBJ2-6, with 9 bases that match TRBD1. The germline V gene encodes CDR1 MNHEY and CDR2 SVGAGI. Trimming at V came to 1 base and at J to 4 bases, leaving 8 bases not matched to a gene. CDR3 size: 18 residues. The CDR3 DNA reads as TGTGCCAGCAGTTACTTTGGGACAGGGCGCTTGGGGGCCAACGTCCTGACTTTC. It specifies CASSYFGTGRLGANVLTF.

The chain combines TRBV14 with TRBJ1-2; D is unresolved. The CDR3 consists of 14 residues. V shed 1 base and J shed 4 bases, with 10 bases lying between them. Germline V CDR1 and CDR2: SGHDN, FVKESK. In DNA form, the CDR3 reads TGTGCCAGCAGCCAAGGGTACGCTAGCTATGGCTACACCTTC. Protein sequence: CASSQGYASYGYTF. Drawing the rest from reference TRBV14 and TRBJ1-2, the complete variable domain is EAGVTQFPSHSVIEKGQTVTLRCDPISGHDNLYWYRRVMGKEIKFLLHFVKESKQDESGMPNNRFLAERTGGTYSTLKVQPAELEDSGVYFCASSQGYASYGYTFGSGTRLTVV.

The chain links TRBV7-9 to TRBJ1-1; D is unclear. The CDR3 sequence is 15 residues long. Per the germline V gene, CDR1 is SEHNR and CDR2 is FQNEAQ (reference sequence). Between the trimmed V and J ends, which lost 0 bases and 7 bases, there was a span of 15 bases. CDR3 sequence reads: CASSLAEAGDREAFF. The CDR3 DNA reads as TGTGCCAGCAGCTTAGCGGAGGCAGGAGACCGTGAAGCTTTCTTT.

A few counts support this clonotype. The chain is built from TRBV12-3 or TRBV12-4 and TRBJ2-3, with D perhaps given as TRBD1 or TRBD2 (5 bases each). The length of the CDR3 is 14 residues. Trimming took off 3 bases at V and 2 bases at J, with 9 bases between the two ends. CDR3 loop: CASSFGGLTDTQYF. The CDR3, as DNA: TGTGCCAGCAGTTTTGGGGGTCTCACAGATACGCAGTATTTT.

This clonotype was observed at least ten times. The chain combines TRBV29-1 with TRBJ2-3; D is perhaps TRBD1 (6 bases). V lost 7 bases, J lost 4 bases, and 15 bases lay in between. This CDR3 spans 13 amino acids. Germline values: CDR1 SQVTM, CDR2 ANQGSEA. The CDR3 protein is CSAEGRGSDTQYF. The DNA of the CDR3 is TGCAGCGCCGAGGGAAGGGGGTCAGATACGCAGTATTTT.

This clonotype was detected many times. Here the CDR3 reads CASSSLAGSDEQYF. CDR3 sequence (DNA): TGTGCCAGCAGCTCCCTAGCGGGGTCAGACGAGCAGTACTTC. The chain uses TRBV6-1 and TRBJ2-7; the match to TRBD2 covers 9 bases. The CDR3 spans 14 residues. Germline V gene data show CDR1 as MNHNS and CDR2 as SASEGT. J lost 5 bases, V lost 6 bases, and 8 bases had no gene match.

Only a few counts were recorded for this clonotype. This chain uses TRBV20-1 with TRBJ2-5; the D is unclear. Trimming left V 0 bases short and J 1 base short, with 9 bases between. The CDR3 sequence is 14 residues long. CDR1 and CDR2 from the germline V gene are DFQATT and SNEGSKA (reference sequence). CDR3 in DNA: TGCAGTGCTAGAGATCGACTGCTCCAAGAGACCCAGTACTTC. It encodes CSARDRLLQETQYF.

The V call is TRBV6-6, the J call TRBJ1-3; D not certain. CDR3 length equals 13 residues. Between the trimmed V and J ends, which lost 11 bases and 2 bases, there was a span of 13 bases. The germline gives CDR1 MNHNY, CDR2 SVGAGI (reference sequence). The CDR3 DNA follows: TGTGCCGCCAAGGGCCAGACTGGAAACACCATATATTTT. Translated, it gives CAAKGQTGNTIYF.

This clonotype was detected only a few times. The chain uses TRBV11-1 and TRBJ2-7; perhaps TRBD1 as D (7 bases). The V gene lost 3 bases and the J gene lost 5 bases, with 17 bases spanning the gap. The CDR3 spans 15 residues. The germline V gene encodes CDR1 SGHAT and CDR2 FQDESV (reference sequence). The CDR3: CASSFPRQGGNEQYF. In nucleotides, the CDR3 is TGTGCCAGCAGCTTCCCTCGACAGGGAGGAAACGAGCAGTACTTC.

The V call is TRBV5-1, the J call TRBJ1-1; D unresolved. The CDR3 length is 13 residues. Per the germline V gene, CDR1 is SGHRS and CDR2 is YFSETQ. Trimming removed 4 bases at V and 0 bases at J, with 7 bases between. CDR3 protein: CASSPTMNTEAFF. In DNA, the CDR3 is TGCGCCAGCAGCCCTACTATGAACACTGAAGCTTTCTTT.

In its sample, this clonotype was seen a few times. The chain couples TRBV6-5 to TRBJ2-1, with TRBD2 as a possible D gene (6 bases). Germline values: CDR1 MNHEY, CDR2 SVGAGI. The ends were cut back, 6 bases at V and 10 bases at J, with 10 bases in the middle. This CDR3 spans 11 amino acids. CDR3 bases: TGTGCCAGCAGCGACGGAGGGGAGCAGTTCTTC. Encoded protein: CASSDGGEQFF.

The CDR3 nucleotides are TGTGCCAGCAGCCATCAGACGGCCCCGGGGGGCGGTGGCTACACCTTC. Its translation: CASSHQTAPGGGGYTF. This chain joins TRBV7-9 and TRBJ1-2; possible D gene TRBD1, 6 bases. CDR1 SEHNR and CDR2 FQNEAQ come from the germline V gene (reference sequence). The CDR3 length is 16 residues. Trimming pared 5 bases from V and 7 bases from J, leaving 23 bases between.

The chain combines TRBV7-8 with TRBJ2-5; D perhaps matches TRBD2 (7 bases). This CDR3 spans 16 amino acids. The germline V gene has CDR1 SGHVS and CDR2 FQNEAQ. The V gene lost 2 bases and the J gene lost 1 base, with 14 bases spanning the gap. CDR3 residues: CASSLREGGIQETQYF. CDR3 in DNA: TGTGCCAGCAGCTTAAGGGAGGGGGGGATCCAAGAGACCCAGTACTTC.

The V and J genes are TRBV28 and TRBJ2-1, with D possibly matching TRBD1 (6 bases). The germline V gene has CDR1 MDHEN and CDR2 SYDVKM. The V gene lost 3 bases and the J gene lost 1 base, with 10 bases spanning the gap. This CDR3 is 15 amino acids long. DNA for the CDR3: TGTGCCAGCAGTTTTCTCGACAGGTCCTACAATGAGCAGTTCTTC. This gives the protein CASSFLDRSYNEQFF.

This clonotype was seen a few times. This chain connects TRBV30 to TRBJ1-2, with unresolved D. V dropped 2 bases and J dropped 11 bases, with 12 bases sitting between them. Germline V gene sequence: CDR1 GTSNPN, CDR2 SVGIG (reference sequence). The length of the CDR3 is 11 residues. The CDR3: CAWSQVARYTF. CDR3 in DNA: TGTGCCTGGAGTCAGGTCGCACGGTACACCTTC.

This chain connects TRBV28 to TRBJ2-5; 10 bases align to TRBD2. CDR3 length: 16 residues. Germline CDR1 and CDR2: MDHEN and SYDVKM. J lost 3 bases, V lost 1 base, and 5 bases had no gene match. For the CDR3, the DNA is TGTGCCAGCAGTTTATTACCTAGCGGGGGTGAAGAGACCCAGTACTTC. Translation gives CASSLLPSGGEETQYF.